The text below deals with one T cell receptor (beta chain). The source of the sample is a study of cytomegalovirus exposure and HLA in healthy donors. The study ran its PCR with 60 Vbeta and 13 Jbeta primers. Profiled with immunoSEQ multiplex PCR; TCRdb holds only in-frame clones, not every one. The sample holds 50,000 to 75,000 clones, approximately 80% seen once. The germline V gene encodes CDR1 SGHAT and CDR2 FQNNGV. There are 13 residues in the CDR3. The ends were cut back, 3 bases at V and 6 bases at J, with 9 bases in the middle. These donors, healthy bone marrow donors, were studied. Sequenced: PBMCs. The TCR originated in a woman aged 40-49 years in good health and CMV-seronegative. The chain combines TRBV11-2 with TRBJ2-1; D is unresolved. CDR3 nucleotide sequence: TGTGCCAGCAGCTTTAGTGGCGGCAATGAGCAGTTCTTC. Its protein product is CASSFSGGNEQFF.